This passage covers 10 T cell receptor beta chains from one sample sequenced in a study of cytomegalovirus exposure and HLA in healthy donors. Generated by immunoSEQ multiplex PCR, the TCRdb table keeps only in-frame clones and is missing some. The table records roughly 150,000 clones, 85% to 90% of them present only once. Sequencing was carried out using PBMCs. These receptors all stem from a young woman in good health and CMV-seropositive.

The CDR3 DNA sequence: TGTGCCAGCAGCTTAGAGGGAGTACCCAACGAGCAGTACTTC. This codes for CASSLEGVPNEQYF. V is TRBV11-3 and J is TRBJ2-7; D might be TRBD2 (5 bases). CDR3 length equals 14 residues. The germline V and J ends were trimmed by 0 bases and 5 bases, with 11 bases remaining between them. Germline V gene sequence: CDR1 SGHNT, CDR2 YENEEA.

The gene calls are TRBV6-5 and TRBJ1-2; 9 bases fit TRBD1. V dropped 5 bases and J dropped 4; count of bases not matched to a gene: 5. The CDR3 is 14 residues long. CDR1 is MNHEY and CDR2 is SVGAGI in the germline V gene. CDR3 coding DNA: TGTGCCAGCAGTCTAGGGACAGGGACCTATGGCTACACCTTC. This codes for CASSLGTGTYGYTF.

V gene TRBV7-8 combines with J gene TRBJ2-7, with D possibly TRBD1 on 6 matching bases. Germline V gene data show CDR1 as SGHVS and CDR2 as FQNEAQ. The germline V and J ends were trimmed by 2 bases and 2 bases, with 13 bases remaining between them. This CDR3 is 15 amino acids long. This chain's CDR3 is CASSLNRDNPYEQYF. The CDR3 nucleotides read TGTGCCAGCAGCTTAAACCGGGACAACCCCTACGAGCAGTACTTC.

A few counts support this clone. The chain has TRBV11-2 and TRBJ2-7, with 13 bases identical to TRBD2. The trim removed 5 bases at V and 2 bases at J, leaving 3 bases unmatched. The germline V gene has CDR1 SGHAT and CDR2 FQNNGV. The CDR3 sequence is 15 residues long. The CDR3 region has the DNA TGTGCCAGCAGCCCACTAGCGGGAGGGCCCTACGAGCAGTACTTC. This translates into CASSPLAGGPYEQYF.

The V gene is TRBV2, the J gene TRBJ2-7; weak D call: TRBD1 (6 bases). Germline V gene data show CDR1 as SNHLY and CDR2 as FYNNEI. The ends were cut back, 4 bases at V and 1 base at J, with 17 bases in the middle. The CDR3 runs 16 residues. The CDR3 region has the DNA TGTGCCAGCAGTGCTCGATTTGGCAGGGGTTCCTACGAGCAGTACTTC. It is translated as CASSARFGRGSYEQYF.

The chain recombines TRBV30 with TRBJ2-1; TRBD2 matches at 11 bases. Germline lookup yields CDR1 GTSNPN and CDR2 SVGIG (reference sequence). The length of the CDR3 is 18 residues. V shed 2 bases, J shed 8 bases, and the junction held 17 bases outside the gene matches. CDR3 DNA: TGTGCCTGGAGTAACCGGCCTAGCGGGAGGAAACGTTTGGATGAGCAGTTCTTC. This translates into CAWSNRPSGRKRLDEQFF.

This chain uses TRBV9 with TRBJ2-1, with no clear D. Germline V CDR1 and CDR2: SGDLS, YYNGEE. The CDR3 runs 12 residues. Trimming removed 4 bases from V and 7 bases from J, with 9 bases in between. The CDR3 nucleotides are TGTGCCAGCAGCTTTAACAATAATGAGCAGTTCTTC. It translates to CASSFNNNEQFF.

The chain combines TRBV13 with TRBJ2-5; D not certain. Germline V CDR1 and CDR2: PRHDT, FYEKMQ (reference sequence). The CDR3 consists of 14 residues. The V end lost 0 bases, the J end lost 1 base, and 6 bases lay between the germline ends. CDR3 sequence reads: CASSLGASQETQYF. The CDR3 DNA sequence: TGTGCCAGCAGCTTAGGTGCCAGCCAAGAGACCCAGTACTTC.

In DNA form, the CDR3 reads TGTGCTAGTGGTTTGGCCGGGACAGGAGGGACCCAGTACTTC. Its translation is CASGLAGTGGTQYF. The chain couples TRBV12-5 to TRBJ2-5; 8 bases agree with TRBD1. Unmatched junction bases numbered 5, after V lost 1 base and J lost 7 bases. This CDR3 is built from 14 residues. Germline CDR1 is LGHNT and CDR2 is FRNRAP.

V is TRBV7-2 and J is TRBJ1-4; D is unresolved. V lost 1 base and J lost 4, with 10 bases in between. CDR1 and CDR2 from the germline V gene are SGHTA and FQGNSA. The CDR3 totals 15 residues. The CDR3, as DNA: TGTGCCAGCAGCTTAGAGTATGGGAGTAATGAAAAACTGTTTTTT. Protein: CASSLEYGSNEKLFF.